What follows describes a single T cell receptor beta chain. This sample is part of a study of shared clonotypes between healthy human individuals. Background on the study: Per-donor plates numbered three CD4 naive, three CD4 memory, two CD8 naive and one CD8 memory.

V was shortened by 4 bases and J by 2 bases, with 15 bases between the two germline ends. The CDR3 loop spans 15 amino acids. Germline V CDR1 and CDR2: SGHRS, YFSETQ. Tens of thousands of T cell genomes, or approximately 0.2 ug DNA, went into the sorted-subset replicate PCRs. In the study's own analysis: Filtering differed for immunoSEQ, which gave only junction sequences without quality scores. Assay: immunoSEQ multiplex PCR; the TCRdb copy retains only in-frame clones and omits some. That table supplies the V and J calls and clone size; D and trimming were determined from the DNA. The sample carries about 2 million clones, roughly 94% recorded once.

The sequencing input was naive CD4+ T cells sorted from blood. Noted subset: CD45RA+ positively selected. V gene TRBV5-1 combines with J gene TRBJ1-1; D gene unclear. This clonotype originated in a man between 18 and 29 years old in good health. CDR3 residues: CASSATLNVNTEAFF. The CDR3 DNA sequence: TGCGCCAGCAGCGCGACCCTCAATGTTAACACTGAAGCTTTCTTT.